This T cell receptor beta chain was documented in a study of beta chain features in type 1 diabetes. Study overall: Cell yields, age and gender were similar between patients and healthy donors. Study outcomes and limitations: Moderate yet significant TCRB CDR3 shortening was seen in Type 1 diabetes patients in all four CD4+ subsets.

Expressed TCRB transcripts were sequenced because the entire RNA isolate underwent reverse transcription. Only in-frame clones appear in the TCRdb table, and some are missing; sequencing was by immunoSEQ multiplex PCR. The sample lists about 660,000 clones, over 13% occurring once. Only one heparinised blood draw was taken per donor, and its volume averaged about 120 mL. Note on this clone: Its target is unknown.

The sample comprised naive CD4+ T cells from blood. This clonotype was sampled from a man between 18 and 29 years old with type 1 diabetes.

The CDR3 here is CASSPVWGDRAEAFF. Written as DNA, the CDR3 is TGTGCCAGTAGTCCCGTGTGGGGGGACAGGGCTGAAGCTTTCTTT. The V gene is TRBV19, the J gene TRBJ1-1; 9 nucleotides align to TRBD1. This CDR3 comprises 15 residues. With 5 bases clipped from V and 6 bases from J, the junction kept 10 bases outside the gene matches. CDR1 LNHDA and CDR2 SQIVND come from the germline V gene (reference sequence). Together with reference TRBV19 and TRBJ1-1, the CDR3 gives the full variable domain: DGGITQSPKYLFRKEGQNVTLSCEQNLNHDAMYWYRQDPGQGLRLIYYSQIVNDFQKGDIAEGYSVSREKKESFPLTVTSAQKNPTAFYLCASSPVWGDRAEAFFGQGTRLTVV.